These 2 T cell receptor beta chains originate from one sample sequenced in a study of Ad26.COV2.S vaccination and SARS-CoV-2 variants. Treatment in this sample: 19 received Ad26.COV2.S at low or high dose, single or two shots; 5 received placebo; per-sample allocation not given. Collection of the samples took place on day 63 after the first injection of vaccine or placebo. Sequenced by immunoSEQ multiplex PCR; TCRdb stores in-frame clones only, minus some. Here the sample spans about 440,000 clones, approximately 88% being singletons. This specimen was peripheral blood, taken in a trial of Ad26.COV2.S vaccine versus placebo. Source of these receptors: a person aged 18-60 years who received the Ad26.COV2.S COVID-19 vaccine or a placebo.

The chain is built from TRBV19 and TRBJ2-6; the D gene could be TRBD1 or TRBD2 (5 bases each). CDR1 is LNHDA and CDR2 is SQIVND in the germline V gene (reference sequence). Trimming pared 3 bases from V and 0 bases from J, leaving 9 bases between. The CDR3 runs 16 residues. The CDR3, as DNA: TGTGCCAGTAGTATGGGGGATATCTCTGGGGCCAACGTCCTGACTTTC. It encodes CASSMGDISGANVLTF.

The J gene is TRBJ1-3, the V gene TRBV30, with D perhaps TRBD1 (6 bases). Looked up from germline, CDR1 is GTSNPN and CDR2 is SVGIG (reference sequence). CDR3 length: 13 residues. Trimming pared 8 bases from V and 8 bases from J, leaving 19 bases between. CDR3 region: CAGNRDEAYTIYF. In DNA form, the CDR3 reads TGTGCCGGCAACAGGGATGAGGCGTACACCATATATTTT.